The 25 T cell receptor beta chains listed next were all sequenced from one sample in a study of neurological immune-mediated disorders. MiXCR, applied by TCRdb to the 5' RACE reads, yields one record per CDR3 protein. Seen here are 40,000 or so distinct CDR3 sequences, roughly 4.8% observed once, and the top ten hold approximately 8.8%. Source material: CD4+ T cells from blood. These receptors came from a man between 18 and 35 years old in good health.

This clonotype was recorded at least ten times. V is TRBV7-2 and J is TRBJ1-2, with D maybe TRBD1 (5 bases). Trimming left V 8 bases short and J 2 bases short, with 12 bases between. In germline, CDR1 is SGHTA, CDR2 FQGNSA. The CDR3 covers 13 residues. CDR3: CASCPGPNYGYTF. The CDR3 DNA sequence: TGTGCCAGCTGCCCGGGGCCCAACTATGGCTACACCTTC.

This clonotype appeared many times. DNA for the CDR3: TGCGCCAGCAGCTTGGCCCTAGCGGGGGGCCAAGAGACCCAGTACTTC. It yields the protein CASSLALAGGQETQYF. J is TRBJ2-5 and V is TRBV5-1, with TRBD2 matching over 11 bases. Germline lookup yields CDR1 SGHRS and CDR2 YFSETQ. The CDR3 is 16 amino acids. J was trimmed by 1 base and V by 0 bases; bases with no gene match: 2.

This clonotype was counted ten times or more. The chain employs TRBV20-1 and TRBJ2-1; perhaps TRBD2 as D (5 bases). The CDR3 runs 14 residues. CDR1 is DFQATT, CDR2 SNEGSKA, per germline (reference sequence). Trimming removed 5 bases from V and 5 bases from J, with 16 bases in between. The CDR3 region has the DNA TGCAGTGCTGATACACCGGGGTTCGACAATGAGCAGTTCTTC. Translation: CSADTPGFDNEQFF.

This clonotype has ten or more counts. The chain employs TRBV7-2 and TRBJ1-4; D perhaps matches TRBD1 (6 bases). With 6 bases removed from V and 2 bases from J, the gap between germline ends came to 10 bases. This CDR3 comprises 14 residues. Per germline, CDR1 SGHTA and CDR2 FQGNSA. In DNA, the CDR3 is TGTGCCAGCAGAAGAGGGGGGACTAATGAAAAACTGTTTTTT. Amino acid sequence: CASRRGGTNEKLFF.

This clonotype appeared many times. The CDR3 region is CSPTSPSETQYF. The CDR3 region has the DNA TGCAGTCCCACTAGCCCCAGTGAGACCCAGTACTTC. The J gene is TRBJ2-5, the V gene TRBV20-1; D may be TRBD2 (6 bases). This CDR3 has 12 amino acids. In germline, CDR1 is DFQATT, CDR2 SNEGSKA (reference sequence). Trimming cost V 8 bases and J 5 bases, with 15 bases left between them.

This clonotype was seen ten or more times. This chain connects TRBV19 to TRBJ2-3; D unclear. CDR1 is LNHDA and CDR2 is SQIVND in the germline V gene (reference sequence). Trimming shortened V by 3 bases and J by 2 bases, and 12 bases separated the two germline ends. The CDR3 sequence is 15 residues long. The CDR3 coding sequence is TGTGCCAGTAGTATGGTGATAGGGCTCACAGATACGCAGTATTTT. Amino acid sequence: CASSMVIGLTDTQYF. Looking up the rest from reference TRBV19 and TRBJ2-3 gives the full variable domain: DGGITQSPKYLFRKEGQNVTLSCEQNLNHDAMYWYRQDPGQGLRLIYYSQIVNDFQKGDIAEGYSVSREKKESFPLTVTSAQKNPTAFYLCASSMVIGLTDTQYFGPGTRLTVL.

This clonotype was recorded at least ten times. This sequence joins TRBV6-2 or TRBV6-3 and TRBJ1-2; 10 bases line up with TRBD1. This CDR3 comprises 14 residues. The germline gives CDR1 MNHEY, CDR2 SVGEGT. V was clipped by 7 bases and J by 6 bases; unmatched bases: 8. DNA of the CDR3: TGTGCCAGCACCCAGACAGGGGGCCTAGATGGCTACACCTTC. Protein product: CASTQTGGLDGYTF.

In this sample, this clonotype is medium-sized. CDR3 nucleotides: TGCAGCGTTGCTGCAACTAATGAAAAACTGTTTTTT. As protein: CSVAATNEKLFF. The chain carries TRBV29-1 and TRBJ1-4; D is ambiguous. This CDR3 spans 12 amino acids. CDR1 is SQVTM, CDR2 ANQGSEA, per germline. Trimming pared 4 bases from V and 0 bases from J, leaving 3 bases between.

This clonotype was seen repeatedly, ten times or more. CDR3 amino acids: CSVGVTINTEAFF. As DNA, the CDR3 is TGCAGCGTTGGGGTGACCATCAACACTGAAGCTTTCTTT. J is TRBJ1-1 and V is TRBV29-1; D gene unclear. This CDR3 contains 13 residues. V lost 4 bases and J lost 2, with 11 bases in between. Germline CDR1 is SQVTM and CDR2 is ANQGSEA.

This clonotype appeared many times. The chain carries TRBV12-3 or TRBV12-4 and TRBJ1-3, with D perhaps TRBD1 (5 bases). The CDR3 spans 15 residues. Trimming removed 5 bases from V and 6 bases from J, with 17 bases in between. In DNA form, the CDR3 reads TGTGCCAGCAGTCGGGGGGGGTTTCTGGCAAACACCATATATTTT. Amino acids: CASSRGGFLANTIYF.

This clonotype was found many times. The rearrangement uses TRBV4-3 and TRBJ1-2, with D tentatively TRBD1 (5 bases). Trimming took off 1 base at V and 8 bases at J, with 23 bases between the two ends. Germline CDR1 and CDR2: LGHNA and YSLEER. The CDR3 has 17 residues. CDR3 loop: CASSQGPPRGSVYGYTF. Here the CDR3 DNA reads TGCGCCAGCAGCCAAGGCCCCCCCCGGGGGTCTGTTTACGGCTACACCTTC.

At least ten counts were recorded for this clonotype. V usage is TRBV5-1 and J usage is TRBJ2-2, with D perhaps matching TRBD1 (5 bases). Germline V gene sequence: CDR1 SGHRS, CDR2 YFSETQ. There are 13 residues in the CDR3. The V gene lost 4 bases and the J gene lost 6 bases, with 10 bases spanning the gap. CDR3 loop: CASSADMAGELFF. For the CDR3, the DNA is TGCGCCAGCAGCGCGGACATGGCCGGGGAGCTGTTTTTT.

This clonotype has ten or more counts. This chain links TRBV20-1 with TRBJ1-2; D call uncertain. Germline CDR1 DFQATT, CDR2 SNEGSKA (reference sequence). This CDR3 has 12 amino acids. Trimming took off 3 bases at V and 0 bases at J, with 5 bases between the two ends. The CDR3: CSASPTNYGYTF. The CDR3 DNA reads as TGCAGTGCTAGCCCGACTAACTATGGCTACACCTTC.

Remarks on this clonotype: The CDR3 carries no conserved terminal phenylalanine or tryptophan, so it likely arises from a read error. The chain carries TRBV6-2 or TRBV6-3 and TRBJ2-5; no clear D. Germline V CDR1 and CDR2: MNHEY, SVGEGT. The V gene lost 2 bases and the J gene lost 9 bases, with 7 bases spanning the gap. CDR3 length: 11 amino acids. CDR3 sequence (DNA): TGTGCCAGCAGTTACGAGACCTCCCAGTACGTC. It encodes CASSYETSQYV.

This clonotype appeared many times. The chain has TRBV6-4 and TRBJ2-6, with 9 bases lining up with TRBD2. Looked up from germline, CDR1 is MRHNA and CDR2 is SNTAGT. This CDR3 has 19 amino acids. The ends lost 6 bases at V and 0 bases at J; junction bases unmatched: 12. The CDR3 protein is CASSQEASGVSSGANVLTF. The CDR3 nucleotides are TGTGCCAGCAGCCAAGAAGCTAGCGGGGTATCCTCTGGGGCCAACGTCCTGACTTTC.

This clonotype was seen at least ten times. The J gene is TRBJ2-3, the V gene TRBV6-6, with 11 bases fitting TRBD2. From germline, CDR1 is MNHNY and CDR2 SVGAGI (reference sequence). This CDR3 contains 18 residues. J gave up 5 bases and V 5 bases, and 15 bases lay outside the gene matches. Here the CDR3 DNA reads TGTGCCAGCAGTCCAACTAGCGGGGGTACTCGAGGGGGAGATACGCAGTATTTT. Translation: CASSPTSGGTRGGDTQYF.

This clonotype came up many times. The CDR3 is CASSLAYISRTGEAEGSEAFF. The CDR3 DNA reads TGCGCCAGCAGCCTCGCGTACATATCCCGGACAGGGGAGGCCGAGGGATCTGAAGCTTTCTTT. The V and J genes are TRBV4-1 and TRBJ1-1, with TRBD1 matching over 9 bases. V lost 4 bases to trimming and J lost 6 bases; unmatched junction nucleotides: 27. CDR1 is MGHRA, CDR2 YSYEKL, per germline. The CDR3 is 21 amino acids.

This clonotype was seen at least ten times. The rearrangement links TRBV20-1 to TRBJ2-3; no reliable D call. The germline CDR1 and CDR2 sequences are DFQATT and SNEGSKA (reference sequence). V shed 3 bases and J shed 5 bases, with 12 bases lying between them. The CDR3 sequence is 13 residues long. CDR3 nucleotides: TGCAGTGCTAGCCCGGAGTGGGGAGATACGCAGTATTTT. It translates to CSASPEWGDTQYF.

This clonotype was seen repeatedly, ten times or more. DNA of the CDR3: TGCAGCGCTTTACCACAGGGGGTGATTAATGGCTACACCTTC. Encoded protein: CSALPQGVINGYTF. J is TRBJ1-2 and V is TRBV29-1; TRBD1 agrees at 8 bases. Trimming took 7 bases from V and 6 from J; bases not matched to a gene: 13. The CDR3 contains 14 residues. Germline CDR1 and CDR2: SQVTM and ANQGSEA.

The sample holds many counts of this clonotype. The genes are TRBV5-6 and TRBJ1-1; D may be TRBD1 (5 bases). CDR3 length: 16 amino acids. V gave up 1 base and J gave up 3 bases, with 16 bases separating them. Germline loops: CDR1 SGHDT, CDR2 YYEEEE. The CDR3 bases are TGTGCCAGCAGCTTGAAGGGCAGGGTGGTGGACACTGAAGCTTTCTTT. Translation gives CASSLKGRVVDTEAFF.

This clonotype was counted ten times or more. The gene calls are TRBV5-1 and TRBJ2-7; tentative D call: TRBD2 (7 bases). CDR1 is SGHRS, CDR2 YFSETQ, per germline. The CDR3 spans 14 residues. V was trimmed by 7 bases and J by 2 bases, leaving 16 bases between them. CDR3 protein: CASGGGGGTYEQYF. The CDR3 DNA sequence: TGCGCCAGCGGGGGGGGCGGTGGAACCTACGAGCAGTACTTC.

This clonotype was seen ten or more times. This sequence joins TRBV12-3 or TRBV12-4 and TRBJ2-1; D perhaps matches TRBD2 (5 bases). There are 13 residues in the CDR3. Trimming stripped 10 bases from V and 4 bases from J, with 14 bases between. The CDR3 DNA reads TGTGCCACCCGCGGGCTTTTTTACAATGAGCAGTTCTTC. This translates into CATRGLFYNEQFF.

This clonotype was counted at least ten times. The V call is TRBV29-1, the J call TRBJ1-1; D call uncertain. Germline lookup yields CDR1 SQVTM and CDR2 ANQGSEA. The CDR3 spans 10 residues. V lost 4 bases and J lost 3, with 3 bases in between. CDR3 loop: CSVVDTEAFF. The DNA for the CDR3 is TGCAGCGTTGTGGACACTGAAGCTTTCTTT.

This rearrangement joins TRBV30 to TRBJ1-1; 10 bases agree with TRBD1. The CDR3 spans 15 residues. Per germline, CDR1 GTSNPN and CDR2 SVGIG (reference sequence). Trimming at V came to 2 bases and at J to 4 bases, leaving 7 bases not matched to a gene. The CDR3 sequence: CAWSRGRTGGTEAFF. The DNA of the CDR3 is TGTGCCTGGAGTCGTGGCAGGACAGGGGGCACTGAAGCTTTCTTT.

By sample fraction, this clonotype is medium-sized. CDR3 coding DNA: TGTGCCATCAGTGGACAGGGAGATACGCAGTATTTT. It specifies CAISGQGDTQYF. V usage is TRBV10-3 and J usage is TRBJ2-3; 7 bases are shared with TRBD1. In germline, CDR1 is ENHRY, CDR2 SYGVKD. CDR3 length equals 12 residues. The trim removed 4 bases at V and 5 bases at J, leaving 0 bases unmatched.